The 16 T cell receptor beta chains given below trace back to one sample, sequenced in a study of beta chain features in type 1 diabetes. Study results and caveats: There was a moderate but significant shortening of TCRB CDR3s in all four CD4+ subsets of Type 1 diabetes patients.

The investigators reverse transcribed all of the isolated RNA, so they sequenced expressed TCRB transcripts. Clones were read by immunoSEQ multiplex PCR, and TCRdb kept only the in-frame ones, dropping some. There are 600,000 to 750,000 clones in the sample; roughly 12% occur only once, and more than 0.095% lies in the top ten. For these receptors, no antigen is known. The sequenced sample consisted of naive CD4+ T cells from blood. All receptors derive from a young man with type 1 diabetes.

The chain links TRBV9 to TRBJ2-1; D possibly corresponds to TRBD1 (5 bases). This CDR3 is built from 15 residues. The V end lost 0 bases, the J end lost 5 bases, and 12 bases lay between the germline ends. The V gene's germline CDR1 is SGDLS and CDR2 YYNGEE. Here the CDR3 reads CASSVGTSTHNEQFF. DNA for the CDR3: TGTGCCAGCAGCGTAGGGACATCTACTCACAATGAGCAGTTCTTC.

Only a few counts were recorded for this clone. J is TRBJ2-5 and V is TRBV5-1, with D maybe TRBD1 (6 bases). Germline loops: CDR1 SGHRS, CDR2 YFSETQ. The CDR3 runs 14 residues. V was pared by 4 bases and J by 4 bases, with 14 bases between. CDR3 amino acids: CASSRDNEAETQYF. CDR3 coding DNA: TGCGCCAGCAGCCGGGACAACGAGGCAGAGACCCAGTACTTC.

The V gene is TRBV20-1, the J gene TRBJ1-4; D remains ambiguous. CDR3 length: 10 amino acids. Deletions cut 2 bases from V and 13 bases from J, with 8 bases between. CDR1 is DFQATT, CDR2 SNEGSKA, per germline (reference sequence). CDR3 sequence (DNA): TGCAGTGCTAGACTGACCAGACTGTTTTTT. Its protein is CSARLTRLFF.

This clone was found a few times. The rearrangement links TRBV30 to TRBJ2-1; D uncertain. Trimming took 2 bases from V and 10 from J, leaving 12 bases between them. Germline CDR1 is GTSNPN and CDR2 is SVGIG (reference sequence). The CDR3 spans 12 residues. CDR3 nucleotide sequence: TGTGCCTGGAGTCAACAGATGACGGAGCAGTTCTTC. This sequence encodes CAWSQQMTEQFF.

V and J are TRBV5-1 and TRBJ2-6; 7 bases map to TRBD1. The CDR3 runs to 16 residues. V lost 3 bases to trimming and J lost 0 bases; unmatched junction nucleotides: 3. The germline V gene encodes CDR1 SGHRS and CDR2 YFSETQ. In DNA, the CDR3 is TGCGCCAGCAGCTCGGACAGGACCTCTGGGGCCAACGTCCTGACTTTC. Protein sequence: CASSSDRTSGANVLTF.

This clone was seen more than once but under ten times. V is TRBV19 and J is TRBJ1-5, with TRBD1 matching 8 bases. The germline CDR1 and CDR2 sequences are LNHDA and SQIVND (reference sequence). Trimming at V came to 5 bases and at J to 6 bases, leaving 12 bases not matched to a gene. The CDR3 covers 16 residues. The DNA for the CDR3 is TGTGCCAGTAGTTTCTCGACAGGGGCCTCAGGTCAGCCCCAGCATTTT. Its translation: CASSFSTGASGQPQHF.

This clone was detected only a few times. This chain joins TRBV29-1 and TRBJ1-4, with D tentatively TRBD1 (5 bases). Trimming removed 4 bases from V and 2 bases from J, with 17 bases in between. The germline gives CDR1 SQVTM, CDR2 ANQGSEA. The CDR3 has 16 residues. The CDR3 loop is CSVVIQAGTTNEKLFF. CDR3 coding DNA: TGCAGCGTTGTGATTCAAGCGGGGACCACTAATGAAAAACTGTTTTTT.

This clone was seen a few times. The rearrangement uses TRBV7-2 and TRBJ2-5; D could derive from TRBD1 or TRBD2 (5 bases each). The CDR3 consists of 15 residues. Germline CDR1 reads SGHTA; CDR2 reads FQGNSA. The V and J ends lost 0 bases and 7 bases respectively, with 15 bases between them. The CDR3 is CASSLARWDGRTQYF. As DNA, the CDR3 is TGTGCCAGCAGCTTAGCGCGGTGGGACGGTCGGACCCAGTACTTC.

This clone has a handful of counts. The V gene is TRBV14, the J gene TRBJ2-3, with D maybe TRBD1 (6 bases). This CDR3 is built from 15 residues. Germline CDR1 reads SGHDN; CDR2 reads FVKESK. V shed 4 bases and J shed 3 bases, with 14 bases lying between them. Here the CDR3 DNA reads TGTGCCAGCAGCCGGCAGTCAGGGGAAACAGATACGCAGTATTTT. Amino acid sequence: CASSRQSGETDTQYF. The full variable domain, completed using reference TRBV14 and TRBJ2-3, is EAGVTQFPSHSVIEKGQTVTLRCDPISGHDNLYWYRRVMGKEIKFLLHFVKESKQDESGMPNNRFLAERTGGTYSTLKVQPAELEDSGVYFCASSRQSGETDTQYFGPGTRLTVL.

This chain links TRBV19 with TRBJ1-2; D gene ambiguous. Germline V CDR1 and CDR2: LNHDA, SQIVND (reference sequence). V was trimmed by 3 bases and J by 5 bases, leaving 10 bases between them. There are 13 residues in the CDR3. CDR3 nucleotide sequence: TGTGCCAGTAGTATTCCCCAGCCTTATGGCTACACCTTC. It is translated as CASSIPQPYGYTF.

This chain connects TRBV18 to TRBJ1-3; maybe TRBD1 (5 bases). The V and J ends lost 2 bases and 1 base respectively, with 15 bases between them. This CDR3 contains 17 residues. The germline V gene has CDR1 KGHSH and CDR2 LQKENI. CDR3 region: CASSPFIGAASGNTIYF. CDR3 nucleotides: TGTGCCAGCTCACCATTCATAGGGGCCGCGTCTGGAAACACCATATATTTT.

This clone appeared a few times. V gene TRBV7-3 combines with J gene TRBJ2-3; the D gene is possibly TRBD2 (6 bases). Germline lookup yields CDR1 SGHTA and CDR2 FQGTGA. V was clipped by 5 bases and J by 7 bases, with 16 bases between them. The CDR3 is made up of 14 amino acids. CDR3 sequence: CASSLRARGNTQYF. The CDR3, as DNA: TGTGCCAGCAGCCTAAGGGCCCGGGGGAATACGCAGTATTTT.

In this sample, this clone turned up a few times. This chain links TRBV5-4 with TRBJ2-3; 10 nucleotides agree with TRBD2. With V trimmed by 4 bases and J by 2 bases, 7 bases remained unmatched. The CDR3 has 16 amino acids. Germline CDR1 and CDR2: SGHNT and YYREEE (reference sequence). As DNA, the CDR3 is TGTGCCAGCAGCCCCAGCGGGGGGGTTTCCACAGATACGCAGTATTTT. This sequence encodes CASSPSGGVSTDTQYF.

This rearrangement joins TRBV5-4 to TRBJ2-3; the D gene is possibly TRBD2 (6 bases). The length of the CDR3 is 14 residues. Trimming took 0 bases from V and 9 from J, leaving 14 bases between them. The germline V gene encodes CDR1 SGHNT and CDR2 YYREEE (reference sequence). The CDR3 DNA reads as TGTGCCAGCAGCTTGGCCGGGGGATGGGAGACGCAGTATTTT. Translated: CASSLAGGWETQYF. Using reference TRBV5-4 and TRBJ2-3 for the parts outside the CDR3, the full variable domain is ETGVTQSPTHLIKTRGQQVTLRCSSQSGHNTVSWYQQALGQGPQFIFQYYREEENGRGNFPPRFSGLQFPNYSSELNVNALELDDSALYLCASSLAGGWETQYFGPGTRLTVL.

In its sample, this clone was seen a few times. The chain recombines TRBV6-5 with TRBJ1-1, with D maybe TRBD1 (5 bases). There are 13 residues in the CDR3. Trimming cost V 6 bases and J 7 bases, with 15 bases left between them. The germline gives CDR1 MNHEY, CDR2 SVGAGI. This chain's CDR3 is CASSRGAALEAFF. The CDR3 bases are TGTGCCAGCAGCCGCGGGGCAGCCCTTGAAGCTTTCTTT.

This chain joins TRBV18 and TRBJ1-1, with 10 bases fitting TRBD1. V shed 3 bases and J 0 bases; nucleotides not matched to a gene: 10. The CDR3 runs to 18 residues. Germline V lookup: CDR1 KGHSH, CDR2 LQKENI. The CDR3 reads CASSPAGTGVGMNTEAFF. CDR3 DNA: TGTGCCAGCTCACCCGCCGGGACAGGGGTCGGAATGAACACTGAAGCTTTCTTT.